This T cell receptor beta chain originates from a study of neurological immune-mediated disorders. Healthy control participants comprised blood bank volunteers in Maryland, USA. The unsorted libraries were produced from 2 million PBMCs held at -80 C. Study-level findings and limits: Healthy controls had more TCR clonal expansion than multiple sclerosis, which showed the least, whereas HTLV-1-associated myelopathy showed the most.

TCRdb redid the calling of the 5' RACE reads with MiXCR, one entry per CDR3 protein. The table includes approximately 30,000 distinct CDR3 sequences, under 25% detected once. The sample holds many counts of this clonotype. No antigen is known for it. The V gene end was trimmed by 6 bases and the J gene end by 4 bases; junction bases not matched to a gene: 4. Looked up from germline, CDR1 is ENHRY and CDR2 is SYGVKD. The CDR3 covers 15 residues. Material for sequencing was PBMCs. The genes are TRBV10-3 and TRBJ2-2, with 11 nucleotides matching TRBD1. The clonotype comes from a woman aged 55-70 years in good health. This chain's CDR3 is CAISRDRGTTGELFF. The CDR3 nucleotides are TGTGCCATCAGCAGGGACAGGGGGACCACCGGGGAGCTGTTTTTT.